The T cell receptor (beta chain) under discussion was sequenced for a study of blood T cell repertoires in COVID-19 (dated by TCRdb to 2019 to 2021). Study-level background: Samples from collaborators originated in the United States, Italy and Spain and spanned both the acute and convalescent phases of COVID-19. The prospective study material was composed of cDNA or gDNA derived from T cells, B-cell-depleted T cells, or PBMCs. Deeply sampled blood TCRbeta repertoires from subjects exposed to, actively infected with, or recovered from COVID-19 were included in the dataset. The repertoires were made available in a free public database intended to serve as a resource for research on the immune response to SARS-CoV-2. The samples were drawn from the first 160 participants of the ongoing ImmuneRACE study and from 1,254 subjects provided by 6 global collaborators. A de-identified subject ID, COVID-19 status, age in years and sex were almost always included in the sample metadata. Where available, HLA class I and class II types were obtained from metadata supplied by the sample provider rather than from assay-based typing.

This clone was observed a handful of times. The antigen this receptor binds is unknown. Base qualities were left out, and no much larger clone turns up one base away. The immunoSEQ Assay, a bias-controlled multiplex PCR, was used to amplify TCRbeta CDR3 regions from genomic DNA. As for how the authors treated the data: The number of nucleated cells in each sample was estimated from the amplification of reference gene primers within the assay. To quantify the absolute abundance of each unique TCRbeta CDR3 rearrangement, sequence reads were collapsed and filtered. Productive Simpson clonality was computed per sample as the square root of Simpson's diversity index over productive rearrangements. Held by TCRdb, this immuneACCESS table contains in-frame sequences only and omits some clones. Under half of the omission traces to an unresolved V gene where checked; the cause of the rest is unknown. V and J calls and clone size follow that table, whereas D and trimming were derived from the DNA. In this sample the table shows nearly 350,000 clones, around 91% of which occur a single time. The ten biggest clones cover 2.5% to 4% of the sample.

Findings and caveats that apply to the study as a whole: The quantity of clinical and demographic metadata differed by source and by participant and was supplied without curation.

Samples from volunteer blood donors who had recovered from COVID-19 were contributed by a second Seattle source. Whole blood was collected in K2EDTA tubes by collaborating institutions according to the institutions' own protocols. Collaborator samples were shipped for TCRbeta analysis as frozen whole blood, isolated PBMCs, or DNA extracted from either sample type. There are 14 amino acids in the CDR3, from cysteine to phenylalanine inclusive. This entry keeps only the CDR3 DNA: 42 bases, framed from base 1. The junction carries 6 bases between V and J, which are trimmed by 3 bases and 1 base respectively. Per the germline V gene (reference sequence), SEHNR is the CDR1 and FQNEAQ is the CDR2.

This TCR was recovered from a woman aged 18 to 35 who had recovered from COVID-19. Sequenced sample: peripheral blood. The chain is encoded by TRBV7-9 joined to TRBJ2-2; the D gene assignment is ambiguous. The sequence in DNA is TGTGCCAGCAGCTTGAGTCAGAACACCGGGGAGCTGTTTTTT. Its protein product is CASSLSQNTGELFF.